This TCR beta chain is drawn from a study of T-cell reconstitution after alpha-beta-depleted transplantation in children. There are many counts of this clonotype. Its cognate antigen is unknown. Study-wide results and limits: T-cell counts and diversity at one year post-transplant came mainly from newly produced T cells. It was reported that alpha-beta T cells came from several hundred expanded graft clones (about two months after transplant). Recipient T cells and thymic progenitors that survived were the source of the high TCRbeta diversity seen at day 60 in some patients.

A TCRbeta library incorporating unique molecular identifiers was prepared. TCRdb recomputed calls from the PCR reads with MiXCR, one row per CDR3 protein. The sample shows about 78,000 distinct CDR3 sequences, less than 15% of them seen only once. The ends lost 2 bases at V and 7 bases at J; junction bases unmatched: 11. The CDR3 sequence is 16 residues long. In germline, CDR1 is SGHTA, CDR2 FQGNSA. Specimen: PBMCs, mostly from graft donor cells, collected 180 days after TCRalphabeta/CD19-depleted stem cell transplant. The chain uses TRBV7-2 and TRBJ2-1, with TRBD1 matching 7 bases. The origin of this receptor is a male patient aged 2-15 years who had a stem cell transplant for acute lymphoblastic leukemia, so the T cells may come from the graft donor. CDR3 in amino acids: CASSLSRQGSLNEQFF. CDR3 nucleotides: TGTGCCAGCAGCTTATCACGACAGGGAAGTTTGAATGAGCAGTTCTTC.